This T cell receptor (beta chain) was identified during a study of cytomegalovirus exposure and HLA in healthy donors. General observations from the study: It was shown in a later analysis that HLA-associated TCR beta chains were more clonally expanded than other, equally common chains.

CDR3 length: 17 amino acids. Germline V CDR1 and CDR2: KGHSH, LQKENI. The V gene lost 2 bases and the J gene lost 4 bases, with 20 bases spanning the gap. As regards this clone: Its antigen is not known.

The PCR ran on 60 Vbeta and 13 Jbeta primers. Authors' processing steps: An analysis that came later counted approximately 76 million unique TCR beta chains, approximately 11 million shared. Assay: immunoSEQ multiplex PCR; the TCRdb copy retains only in-frame clones and omits some. The DNA was the basis for D and trimming; V, J and clone size are from that table. The sample holds roughly 180,000 clones, more than 65% seen once. This TCR was sampled from a girl between 5 and 17 years old in good health and CMV-seropositive. The rearrangement uses TRBV18 and TRBJ1-2; tentative D call: TRBD1 (5 bases). Sequences were obtained from PBMCs. Here the CDR3 reads CASSPRDPPDRRYGYTF. As DNA, the CDR3 is TGTGCCAGCTCACCAAGAGATCCCCCCGACAGACGCTATGGCTACACCTTC.